This entry lists 19 T cell receptor beta chains sequenced from one sample in a study of tumor and adjacent non-tumor tissue in lung cancer. Three rounds of nested PCR, following a modified ARM-PCR protocol, produced the TCRbeta library. TCRdb passed the multiplex PCR reads through MiXCR, listing each CDR3 protein once. The sample shows about 200,000 distinct CDR3 sequences, about two thirds of them seen only once. RNA was extracted from bulk tissue without any cell sorting. Sequencing was performed on lung tumor tissue. The receptors come from a man aged 60 to 69 with non-small cell lung cancer.

On this clonotype itself: Given the absence of the conserved phenylalanine or tryptophan at the CDR3 end, a read error is likely. The chain recombines TRBV6-1 with TRBJ1-5; possibly TRBD1 for D (6 bases). This CDR3 comprises 18 residues. Germline CDR1 is MNHNS and CDR2 is SASEGT. CDR3 sequence: CASNEAETGFYSNQPQHS. The CDR3 DNA is TGTGCCAGCAATGAAGCAGAGACAGGTTTTTATAGCAATCAGCCCCAGCATTCT.

Notes on this clonotype: This sequence may be a read error, since a much larger clone differs from it by one base. V gene TRBV7-9 combines with J gene TRBJ1-3; D possibly corresponds to TRBD1 (6 bases). Germline V lookup: CDR1 SEHNR, CDR2 FQNEAQ (reference sequence). This CDR3 has 14 amino acids. In DNA, the CDR3 is TGTGCCAGCAGCTTGTCAGGGGCTGGAAACGCCATATATTTT. It translates to CASSLSGAGNAIYF.

This rearrangement joins TRBV20-1 to TRBJ2-5; 12 nucleotides agree with TRBD1. CDR3 length equals 15 residues. V was clipped by 1 base and J by 5 bases; unmatched bases: 5. The germline V gene has CDR1 DFQATT and CDR2 SNEGSKA (reference sequence). This CDR3 is CSARAGQGAQETQYF. The CDR3 coding sequence is TGCAGTGCTAGAGCGGGACAGGGGGCTCAGGAGACCCAGTACTTC.

Concerning this clonotype: One end of the junction fails to match germline, which may point to a read error. CDR3 nucleotides: TGTGCCAGTAGCTTAGACTCCGGGGCAAACACTGGAGCTTTCTTT. Residues: CASSLDSGANTGAFF. J is TRBJ1-1 and V is TRBV11-2; maybe TRBD1 (5 bases). This CDR3 spans 15 amino acids. From germline, CDR1 is SGHAT and CDR2 FQNNGV.

Many counts were recorded for this clonotype. The rearrangement uses TRBV20-1 and TRBJ2-1, with 7 bases fitting TRBD2. Germline CDR1 and CDR2: DFQATT and SNEGSKA (reference sequence). The CDR3 is made up of 15 amino acids. J was trimmed by 3 bases and V by 3 bases; bases with no gene match: 8. The CDR3: CSASGGGAYYNEQFF. The CDR3 bases are TGCAGTGCTAGCGGCGGGGGAGCTTACTACAATGAGCAGTTCTTC.

Points on this clonotype: This sequence may be a read error, since a much larger clone differs from it by one base. The chain combines TRBV29-1 with TRBJ1-3; TRBD1 matches 10 bases. This CDR3 has 14 amino acids. Germline assignment: CDR1 SQVTM and CDR2 ANQGSEA. CDR3 sequence reads: CSFLDRGSGNTICF. The DNA for the CDR3 is TGCAGCTTCCTGGACAGGGGGTCTGGAAACACCATATGTTTT.

In this sample, this clonotype turned up a few times. Being one base from a much bigger clone, this may be a read error. The chain uses TRBV29-1 and TRBJ1-1; D is unclear. This CDR3 is built from 12 residues. Germline V gene data show CDR1 as SQVTM and CDR2 as ANQGSEA. The CDR3 loop reads CSVAMAGTEGFF. CDR3 DNA sequence: TGCAGCGTAGCAATGGCGGGAACTGAAGGTTTCTTT.

This clonotype has a handful of counts. The CDR3 sequence is CASTRGGEGTDTQYF. Written as DNA, the CDR3 is TGTGCCAGCACCCGCGGGGGGGAAGGCACAGATACGCAGTATTTT. V and J are TRBV4-2 and TRBJ2-3; 9 bases line up with TRBD2. Trimming cost V 7 bases and J 1 base; bases outside gene matches: 6. This CDR3 has 15 residues. Germline V CDR1 and CDR2: LGHNA, YNFKEQ.

As to this clonotype: Being one base from a much bigger clone, this may be a read error. This chain uses TRBV20-1 with TRBJ1-5, with a weak D call TRBD1 (5 bases). CDR1 DFQATT and CDR2 SNEGSKA come from the germline V gene (reference sequence). Trimming pared 3 bases from V and 4 bases from J, leaving 10 bases between. The CDR3 has 13 residues. The CDR3 DNA follows: TGCAGTGCTAGGACAGAGAAGAATCAGCCCCAGCATTTT. Protein sequence: CSARTEKNQPQHF.

To note about this clonotype: The junction does not match germline at one end; this may be a read error. This chain uses TRBV20-1 with TRBJ1-2, with no clear D. This CDR3 is built from 13 residues. The germline CDR1 and CDR2 sequences are DFQATT and SNEGSKA (reference sequence). Here the CDR3 reads CSDRVDGLRGYTF. CDR3 bases: TGCAGTGATAGAGTCGACGGCCTCCGGGGCTACACCTTC.

Worth noting for this clonotype: This may be a read error: a much more frequent sequence differs by one nucleotide. The chain employs TRBV5-4 and TRBJ2-1; D call uncertain. Germline CDR1 and CDR2: SGHNT and YYREEE (reference sequence). Trimming removed 0 bases from V and 6 bases from J, with 13 bases in between. CDR3 size: 15 residues. The CDR3 DNA is TGTGCCAGCAGCTTGGTCGACAACCAAATCAATGAGCAGTTCTTC. This gives the protein CASSLVDNQINEQFF.

A few counts support this clonotype. Germline and junction disagree at one end, which may indicate a read error. This chain connects TRBV11-1 to TRBJ2-2, with D hard to call. The germline V gene has CDR1 SGHAT and CDR2 FQDESV (reference sequence). The CDR3 is made up of 14 amino acids. The CDR3: CASSLLLTTAELFF. CDR3 DNA: TGTGCCAGCAGCTTGCTTCTAACCACCGCGGAGCTGTTTTTT. Full variable domain (rest looked up from reference TRBV11-1 and TRBJ2-2): EAEVAQSPRYKITEKSQAVAFWCDPISGHATLYWYRQILGQGPELLVQFQDESVVDDSQLPKDRFSAERLKGVDSTLKIQPAELGDSAMYLCASSLLLTTAELFFGEGSRLTVL.

To note about this clonotype: One base away lies a much larger clone, so this may be a sequencing read error. J is TRBJ2-2 and V is TRBV20-1, with 7 bases that match TRBD1. Germline V gene lookup returns CDR1 DFQATT and CDR2 SNEGSKA (reference sequence). This CDR3 is built from 17 residues. CDR3 region: CSTRDRRTGANTGELFF. The CDR3 DNA is TGCAGTACTAGAGATAGGAGGACAGGCGCGAACACCGGGGAGCTGTTTTTT.

With respect to this clonotype: Since a much larger clone is just one base distant, this may be a read error. The chain links TRBV20-1 to TRBJ2-1, with 9 bases fitting TRBD2. The trim removed 6 bases at V and 5 bases at J, leaving 11 bases unmatched. There are 15 residues in the CDR3. Germline CDR1 and CDR2: DFQATT and SNEGSKA (reference sequence). The CDR3 reads CSAILTSGGNNEQFF. CDR3 bases: TGCAGTGCCATCCTGACTAGCGGCGGCAACAATGAGCAGTTCTTC.

This sequence joins TRBV12-3 or TRBV12-4 and TRBJ2-1, with D maybe TRBD2 (6 bases). Trimming stripped 6 bases from V and 6 bases from J, with 18 bases between. This CDR3 has 15 residues. The CDR3 loop reads CASSFLGEVGNEQFF. As DNA, the CDR3 is TGTGCCAGCAGCTTCCTGGGGGAGGTGGGCAATGAGCAGTTCTTC.

V and J are TRBV6-2 or TRBV6-3 and TRBJ2-3; 11 nucleotides match TRBD1. The germline V gene has CDR1 MNHEY and CDR2 SVGEGT. CDR3 length equals 16 residues. The junction had 13 bases not matched to a gene; V was cut back by 7 bases and J by 7 bases. The CDR3: CASNPRGQGARNTQYF. Written as DNA, the CDR3 is TGTGCCAGCAACCCTCGCGGACAGGGGGCCCGGAATACGCAGTATTTT.

This clonotype is medium-sized in the sample. The chain is built from TRBV12-3 or TRBV12-4 and TRBJ2-5; D is unclear. The CDR3 consists of 13 residues. Trimming shortened V by 3 bases and J by 4 bases, and 9 bases separated the two germline ends. CDR3 nucleotides: TGTGCCAGCAGTTTTTCAGGCGCAGAGACCCAGTACTTC. Translated: CASSFSGAETQYF.

V usage is TRBV6-1 and J usage is TRBJ2-5; 14 nucleotides line up with TRBD2. The CDR3 length is 15 residues. Germline V gene data show CDR1 as MNHNS and CDR2 as SASEGT. The V gene end was trimmed by 3 bases and the J gene end by 4 bases; junction bases not matched to a gene: 1. The CDR3 nucleotides are TGTGCCAGCAGTGAGACTAGCGGGGGGGCAGAGACCCAGTACTTC. Translated: CASSETSGGAETQYF.

Concerning this clonotype itself: A read error may explain this, as a much larger clone is one base away. CDR3 DNA: TGCAGTGCTATGGGCCCAGAGACCCAGTACTTC. Protein: CSAMGPETQYF. This chain links TRBV20-1 with TRBJ2-5; no firm D call. The V end lost 4 bases, the J end lost 4 bases, and 7 bases lay between the germline ends. CDR1 and CDR2 (germline): DFQATT, SNEGSKA (reference sequence). The CDR3 loop spans 11 amino acids.